This TCR beta chain is drawn from a study of blood T cells in healthy people across ages. In the study overall: For every two T cells, template switching captured about one barcoded beta molecule.

Together with a sample-barcoded 5' primer, a J-beta primer mix was included in a second PCR lasting about 7 to 11 cycles. Tagging of each cDNA molecule was performed by a template-switch adaptor with 12 random nucleotides. TCRdb itself ran the 5' RACE reads through MiXCR, one entry per CDR3 protein. Among under 950,000 distinct CDR3 sequences listed, about 20% were seen once. The CDR3 has 11 amino acids. Germline V lookup: CDR1 SEHNR, CDR2 FQNEAQ (reference sequence). General study findings and limits: TCR beta diversity per million T cells fell roughly linearly with age.

Points on this clonotype: What it binds is not known. An end of the junction differs from the germline gene, which may be a read error.

Sequencing used blood. This clonotype originated in a man between 65 and 85 years old in good health. V usage is TRBV7-9 and J usage is TRBJ1-1, with D unclear. This CDR3 reads CASSLDTGAFF. For the CDR3, the DNA is TGTGCCAGCAGCTTAGACACTGGAGCTTTCTTT.